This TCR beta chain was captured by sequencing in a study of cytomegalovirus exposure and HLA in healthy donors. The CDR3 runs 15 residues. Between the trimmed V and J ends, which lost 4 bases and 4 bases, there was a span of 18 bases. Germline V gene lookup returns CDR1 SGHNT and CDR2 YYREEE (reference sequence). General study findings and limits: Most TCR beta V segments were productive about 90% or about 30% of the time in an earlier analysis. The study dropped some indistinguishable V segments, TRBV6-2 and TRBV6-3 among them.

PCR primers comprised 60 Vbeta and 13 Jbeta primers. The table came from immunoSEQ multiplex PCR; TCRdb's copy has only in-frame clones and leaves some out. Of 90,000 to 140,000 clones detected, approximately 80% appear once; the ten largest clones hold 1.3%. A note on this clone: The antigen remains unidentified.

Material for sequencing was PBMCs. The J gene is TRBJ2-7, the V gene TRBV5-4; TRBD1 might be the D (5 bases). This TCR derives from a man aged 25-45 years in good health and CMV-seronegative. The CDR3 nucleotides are TGTGCCAGCAGCCCTCAGTCAGGGAAAGAATACGAGCAGTACTTC. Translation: CASSPQSGKEYEQYF.